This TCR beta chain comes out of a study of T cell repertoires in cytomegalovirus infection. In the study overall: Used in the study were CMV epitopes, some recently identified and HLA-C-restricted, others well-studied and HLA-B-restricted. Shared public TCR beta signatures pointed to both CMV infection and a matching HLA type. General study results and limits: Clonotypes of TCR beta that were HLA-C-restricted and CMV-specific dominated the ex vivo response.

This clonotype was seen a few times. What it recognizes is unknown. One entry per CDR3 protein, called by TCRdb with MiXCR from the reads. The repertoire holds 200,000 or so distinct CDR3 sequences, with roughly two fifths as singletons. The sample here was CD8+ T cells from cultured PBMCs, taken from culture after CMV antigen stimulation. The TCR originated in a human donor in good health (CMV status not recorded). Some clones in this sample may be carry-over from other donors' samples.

The CDR3 DNA follows: TGTGCCAGTAGTGGCGGAAGCTCCTACAATGAGCAGTTCTTC. Residues: CASSGGSSYNEQFF. The chain carries TRBV19 and TRBJ2-1, with no clear D. With 5 bases removed from V and 0 bases from J, the gap between germline ends came to 8 bases. The CDR3 consists of 14 residues. The germline V gene encodes CDR1 LNHDA and CDR2 SQIVND (reference sequence).